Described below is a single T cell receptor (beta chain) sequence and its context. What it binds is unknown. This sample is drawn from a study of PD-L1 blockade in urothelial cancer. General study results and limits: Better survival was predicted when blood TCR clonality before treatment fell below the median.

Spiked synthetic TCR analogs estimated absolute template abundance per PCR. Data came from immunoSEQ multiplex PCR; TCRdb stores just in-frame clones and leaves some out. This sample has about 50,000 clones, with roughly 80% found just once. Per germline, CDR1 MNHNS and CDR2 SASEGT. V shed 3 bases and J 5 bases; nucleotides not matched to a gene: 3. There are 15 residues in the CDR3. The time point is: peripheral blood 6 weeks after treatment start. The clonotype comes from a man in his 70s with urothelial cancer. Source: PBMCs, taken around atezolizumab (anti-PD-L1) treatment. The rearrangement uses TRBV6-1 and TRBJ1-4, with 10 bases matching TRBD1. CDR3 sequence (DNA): TGTGCCAGCAGTGAGGGACAGGGGTCCAATGAAAAACTGTTTTTT. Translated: CASSEGQGSNEKLFF.